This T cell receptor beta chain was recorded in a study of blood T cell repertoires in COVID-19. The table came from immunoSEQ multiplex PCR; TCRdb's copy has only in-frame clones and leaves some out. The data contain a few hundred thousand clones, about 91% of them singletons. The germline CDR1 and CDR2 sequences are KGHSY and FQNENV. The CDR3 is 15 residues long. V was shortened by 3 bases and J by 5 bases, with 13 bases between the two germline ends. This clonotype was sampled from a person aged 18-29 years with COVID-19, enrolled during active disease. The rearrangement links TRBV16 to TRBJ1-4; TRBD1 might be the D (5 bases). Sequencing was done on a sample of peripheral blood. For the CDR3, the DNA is TGTGCCAGCAGCCACGAACGCGCAGGGAATGAAAAACTGTTTTTT. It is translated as CASSHERAGNEKLFF.